This TCR beta chain was obtained from a study of cytomegalovirus exposure and HLA in healthy donors. Study background: Caucasian-associated ancestry cluster membership applied to about 83% of under 450 genotyped donors. Study-wide results and limits: By a later analysis, the bulk of CMV-associated TCR beta chains appeared HLA-restricted.

Germline V gene sequence: CDR1 LNHDA, CDR2 SQIVND (reference sequence). Trimming left V 2 bases short and J 1 base short, with 8 bases between. CDR3 length: 15 residues. Each donor's status was that of a healthy bone marrow donor. Primers included in the PCR were 60 Vbeta and 13 Jbeta primers. Profiled with immunoSEQ multiplex PCR; TCRdb holds only in-frame clones, not every one. Here the sample spans some 130,000 clones, about 82% being singletons. Notes on this clone: Its target is unknown.

The sequenced material came from PBMCs. The clonotype comes from a young man in good health. The chain has TRBV19 and TRBJ2-2; D uncertain. The CDR3 spells CASSIFFLNTGELFF. DNA of the CDR3: TGTGCCAGTAGTATATTCTTCTTGAACACCGGGGAGCTGTTTTTT.